The present entry profiles one T cell receptor beta chain with its context. Its antigen is currently unknown. In germline, CDR1 is MNHEY, CDR2 SMNVEV (reference sequence). CDR3 length: 11 residues. The germline V and J ends were trimmed by 5 bases and 7 bases, with 9 bases remaining between them. The sample belongs to a study of shared clonotypes between healthy human individuals. Study outcomes and limitations: Larger richness was generally estimated for naive than memory subsets. Shared across several donors were around 5% of the naive CD4 clonotypes.

Negatively enriched CD4+ T cells were divided by CD45RA into naive and memory. Repertoires were generated with immunoSEQ multiplex PCR, while TCRdb's copy carries only in-frame clones and drops some. The table lists over 2 million clones, around 90% of them singletons, with about 0.36% in the top ten. The chain has TRBV27 and TRBJ2-7; D gene unclear. The source material was naive CD4+ T cells from PBMCs. Subset meaning: CD45RA+ positively selected. The TCR sequence derives from a young man in good health. Some clones in this sample may be carry-over from other donors' samples. CDR3: CASSNYGEQYF. The CDR3 DNA sequence: TGTGCCAGCAGTAATTATGGTGAGCAGTACTTC.